This TCR beta chain was found in a study of cytomegalovirus exposure and HLA in healthy donors. Study outcomes and limitations: Rates of TCR association differed by HLA locus in a later analysis, with DRB1 highest and HLA-C lowest.

Notes on this clone: Its specificity is unknown.

The PCR contained 60 Vbeta and 13 Jbeta primers. Repertoires were generated with immunoSEQ multiplex PCR, while TCRdb's copy carries only in-frame clones and drops some. The sample consists of 200,000 or so clones, more than 75% of them appearing once. The CDR3 consists of 16 residues. Germline V gene sequence: CDR1 LNHDA, CDR2 SQIVND (reference sequence). The V gene lost 7 bases and the J gene lost 1 base, with 18 bases spanning the gap. The V and J genes are TRBV19 and TRBJ2-3; a weak D match, TRBD1 (6 bases). The clonotype was recovered from a woman between 45 and 60 years old in good health and CMV-seropositive. Sequences were obtained from PBMCs. The CDR3 region is CASTGSRTEGTDTQYF. The CDR3 DNA follows: TGTGCCAGTACCGGAAGCCGGACAGAGGGCACAGATACGCAGTATTTT.